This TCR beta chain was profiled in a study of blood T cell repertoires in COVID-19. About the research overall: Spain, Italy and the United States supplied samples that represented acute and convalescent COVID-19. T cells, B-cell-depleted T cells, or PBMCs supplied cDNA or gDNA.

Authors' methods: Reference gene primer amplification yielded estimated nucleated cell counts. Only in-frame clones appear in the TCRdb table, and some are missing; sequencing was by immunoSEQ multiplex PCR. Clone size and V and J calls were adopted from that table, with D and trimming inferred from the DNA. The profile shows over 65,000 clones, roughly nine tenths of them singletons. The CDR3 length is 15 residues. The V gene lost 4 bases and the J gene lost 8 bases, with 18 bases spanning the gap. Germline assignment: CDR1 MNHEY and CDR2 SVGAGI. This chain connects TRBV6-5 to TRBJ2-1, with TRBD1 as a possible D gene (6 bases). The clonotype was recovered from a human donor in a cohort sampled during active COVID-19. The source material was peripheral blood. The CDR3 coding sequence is TGTGCCAGCAGTTTTTCAGGGGTCCCCCGGGATGAGCAGTTCTTC. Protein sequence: CASSFSGVPRDEQFF.